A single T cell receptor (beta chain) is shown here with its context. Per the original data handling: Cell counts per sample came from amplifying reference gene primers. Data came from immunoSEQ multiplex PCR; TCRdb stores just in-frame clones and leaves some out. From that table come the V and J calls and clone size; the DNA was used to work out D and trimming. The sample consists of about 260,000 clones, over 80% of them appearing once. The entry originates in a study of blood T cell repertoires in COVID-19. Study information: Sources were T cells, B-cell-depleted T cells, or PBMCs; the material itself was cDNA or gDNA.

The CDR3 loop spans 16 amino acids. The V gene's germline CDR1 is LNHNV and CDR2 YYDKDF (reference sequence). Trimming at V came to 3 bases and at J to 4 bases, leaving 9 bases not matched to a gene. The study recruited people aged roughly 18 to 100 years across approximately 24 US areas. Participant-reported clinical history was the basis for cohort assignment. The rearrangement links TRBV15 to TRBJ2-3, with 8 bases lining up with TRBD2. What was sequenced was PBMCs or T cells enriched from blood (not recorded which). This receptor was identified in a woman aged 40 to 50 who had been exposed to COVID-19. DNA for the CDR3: TGTGCCACCAGCAGGATCGGGACTAGAGTTTCAGATACGCAGTATTTT. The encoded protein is CATSRIGTRVSDTQYF.